The source of this T cell receptor (beta chain) is a study of T-cell memory formation after mild COVID-19. Study outcomes and limitations: That cross-reactive memory joined was suggested by some responding clones appearing in pre-infection memory.

This clonotype showed up just once. Its antigen is not identified. V was clipped by 2 bases and J by 10 bases, with 12 bases between them. The CDR3 totals 12 residues. Germline CDR1 reads SGHDT; CDR2 reads YYEEEE. TCRdb re-derived calls from the 5' RACE reads in MiXCR, one entry per CDR3 protein. In the table there are fewer than 250,000 distinct CDR3 sequences, roughly 10% of which are singletons. The clonotype was recovered from a man between 18 and 35 years old who had mild COVID-19 (a few samples of this study predate the infection). Cell type and time point are not known. The sequencing sample was made of PBMCs or a T cell subset sorted from them (not recorded which). This chain uses TRBV5-6 with TRBJ1-2; weak D call: TRBD1 (5 bases). The CDR3 DNA follows: TGTGCCAGCAGCTTACGCGGCGGACACTACACCTTC. This translates into CASSLRGGHYTF.